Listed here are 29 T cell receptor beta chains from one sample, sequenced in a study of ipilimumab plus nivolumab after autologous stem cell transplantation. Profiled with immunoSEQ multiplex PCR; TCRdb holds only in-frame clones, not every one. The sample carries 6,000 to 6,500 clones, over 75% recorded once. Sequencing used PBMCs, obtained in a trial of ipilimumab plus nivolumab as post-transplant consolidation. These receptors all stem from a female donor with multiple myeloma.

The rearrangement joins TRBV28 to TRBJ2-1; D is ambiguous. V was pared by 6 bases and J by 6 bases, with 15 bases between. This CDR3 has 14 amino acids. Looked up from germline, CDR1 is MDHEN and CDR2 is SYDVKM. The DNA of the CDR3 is TGTGCCAGCAGCCCAGTTCGGTTCGGCAATGAGCAGTTCTTC. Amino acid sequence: CASSPVRFGNEQFF.

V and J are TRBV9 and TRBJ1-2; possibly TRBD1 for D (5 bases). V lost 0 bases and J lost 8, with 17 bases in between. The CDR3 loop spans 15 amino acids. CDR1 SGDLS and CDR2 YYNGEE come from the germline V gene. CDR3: CASSVAGGAAGGYTF. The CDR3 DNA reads TGTGCCAGCAGCGTAGCTGGTGGGGCAGCGGGCGGCTACACCTTC.

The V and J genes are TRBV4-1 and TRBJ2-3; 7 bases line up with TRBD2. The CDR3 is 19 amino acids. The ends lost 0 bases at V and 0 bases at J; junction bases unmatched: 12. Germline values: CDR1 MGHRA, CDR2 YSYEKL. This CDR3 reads CASSQDGLAARPSTDTQYF. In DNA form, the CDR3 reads TGCGCCAGCAGCCAAGATGGTCTAGCGGCACGACCTAGCACAGATACGCAGTATTTT.

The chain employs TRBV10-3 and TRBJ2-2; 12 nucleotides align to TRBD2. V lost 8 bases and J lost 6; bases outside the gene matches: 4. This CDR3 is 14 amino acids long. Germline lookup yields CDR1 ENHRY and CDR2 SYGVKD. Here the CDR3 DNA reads TGTGCCATCGCTAGCGGGAGGGCCCCCGGGGAGCTGTTTTTT. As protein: CAIASGRAPGELFF.

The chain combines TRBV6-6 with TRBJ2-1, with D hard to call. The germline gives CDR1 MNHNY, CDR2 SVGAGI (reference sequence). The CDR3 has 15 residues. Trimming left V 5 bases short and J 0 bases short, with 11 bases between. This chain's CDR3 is CASSNVASSYNEQFF. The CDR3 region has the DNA TGTGCCAGCAGTAATGTAGCTAGCTCCTACAATGAGCAGTTCTTC.

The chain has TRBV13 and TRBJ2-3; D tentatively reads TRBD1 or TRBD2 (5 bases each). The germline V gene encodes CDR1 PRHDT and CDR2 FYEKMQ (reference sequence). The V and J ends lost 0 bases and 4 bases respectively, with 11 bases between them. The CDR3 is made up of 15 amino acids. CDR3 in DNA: TGTGCCAGCAGCTTAGGCCTAATGGGGGCAGATACGCAGTATTTT. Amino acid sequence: CASSLGLMGADTQYF.

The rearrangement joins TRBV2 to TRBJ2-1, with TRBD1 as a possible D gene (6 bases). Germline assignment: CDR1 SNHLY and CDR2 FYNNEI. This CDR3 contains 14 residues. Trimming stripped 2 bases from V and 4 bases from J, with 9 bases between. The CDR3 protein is CASSESGTYNEQFF. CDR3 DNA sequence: TGTGCCAGCAGTGAATCCGGGACATACAATGAGCAGTTCTTC. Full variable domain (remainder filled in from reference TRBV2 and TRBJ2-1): EPEVTQTPSHQVTQMGQEVILRCVPISNHLYFYWYRQILGQKVEFLVSFYNNEISEKSEIFDDQFSVERPDGSNFTLKIRSTKLEDSAMYFCASSESGTYNEQFFGPGTRLTVL.

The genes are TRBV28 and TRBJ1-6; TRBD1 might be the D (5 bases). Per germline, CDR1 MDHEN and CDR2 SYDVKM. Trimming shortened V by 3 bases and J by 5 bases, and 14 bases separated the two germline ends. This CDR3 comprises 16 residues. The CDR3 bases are TGTGCCAGCAGTTTGTTAGGGGACGGACATAATTCACCCCTCCACTTT. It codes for CASSLLGDGHNSPLHF. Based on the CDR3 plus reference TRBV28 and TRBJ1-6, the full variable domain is DVKVTQSSRYLVKRTGEKVFLECVQDMDHENMFWYRQDPGLGLRLIYFSYDVKMKEKGDIPEGYSVSREKKERFSLILESASTNQTSMYLCASSLLGDGHNSPLHFGNGTRLTVT.

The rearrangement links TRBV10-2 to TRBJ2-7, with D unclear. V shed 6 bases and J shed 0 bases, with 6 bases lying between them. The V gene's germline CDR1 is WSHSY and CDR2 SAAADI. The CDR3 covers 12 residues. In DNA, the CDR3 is TGCGCCAGCAGCCATAGCTCCTACGAGCAGTACTTC. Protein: CASSHSSYEQYF.

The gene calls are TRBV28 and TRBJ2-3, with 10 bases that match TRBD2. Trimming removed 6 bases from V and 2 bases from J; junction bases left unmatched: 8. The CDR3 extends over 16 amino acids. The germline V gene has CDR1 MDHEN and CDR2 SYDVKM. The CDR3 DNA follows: TGTGCCAGCAGCCAGATAGCGGGAGGTTTCACAGATACGCAGTATTTT. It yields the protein CASSQIAGGFTDTQYF.

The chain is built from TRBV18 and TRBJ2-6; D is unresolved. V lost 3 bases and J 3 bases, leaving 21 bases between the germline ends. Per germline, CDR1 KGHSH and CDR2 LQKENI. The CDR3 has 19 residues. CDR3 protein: CASSPLRTRIGDGANVLTF. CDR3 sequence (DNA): TGTGCCAGCTCACCGCTTCGAACAAGGATTGGGGATGGGGCCAACGTCCTGACTTTC.

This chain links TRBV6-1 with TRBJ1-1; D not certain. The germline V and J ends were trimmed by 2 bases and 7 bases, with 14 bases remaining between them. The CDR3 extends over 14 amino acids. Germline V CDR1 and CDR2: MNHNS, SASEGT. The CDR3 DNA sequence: TGTGCCAGCAGTGAAAATTGGTTTCAAAGTGAAGCTTTCTTT. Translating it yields CASSENWFQSEAFF.

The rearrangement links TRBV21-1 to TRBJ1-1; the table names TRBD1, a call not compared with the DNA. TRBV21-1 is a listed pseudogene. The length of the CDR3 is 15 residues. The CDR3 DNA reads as TGTGCCAGCAGCAGTAAGACAGGGGTGGACACTGAAGCTTTCTTT. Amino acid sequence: CASSSKTGVDTEAFF.

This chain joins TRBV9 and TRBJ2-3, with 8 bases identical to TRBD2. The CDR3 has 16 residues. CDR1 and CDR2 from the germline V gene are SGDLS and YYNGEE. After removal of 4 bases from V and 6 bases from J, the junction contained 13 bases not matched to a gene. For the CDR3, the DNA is TGTGCCAGCAGCAGGGGACTAGAAGATTATACGGATACGCAGTATTTT. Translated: CASSRGLEDYTDTQYF. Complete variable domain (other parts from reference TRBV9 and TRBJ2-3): DSGVTQTPKHLITATGQRVTLRCSPRSGDLSVYWYQQSLDQGLQFLIQYYNGEERAKGNILERFSAQQFPDLHSELNLSSLELGDSALYFCASSRGLEDYTDTQYFGPGTRLTVL.

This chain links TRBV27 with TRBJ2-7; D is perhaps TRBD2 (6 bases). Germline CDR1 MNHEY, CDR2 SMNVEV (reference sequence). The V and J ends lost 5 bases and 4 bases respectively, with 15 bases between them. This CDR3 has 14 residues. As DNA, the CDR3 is TGTGCCAGCAGTCACGCTGGAGGGCCGTACGAGCAGTACTTC. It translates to CASSHAGGPYEQYF.

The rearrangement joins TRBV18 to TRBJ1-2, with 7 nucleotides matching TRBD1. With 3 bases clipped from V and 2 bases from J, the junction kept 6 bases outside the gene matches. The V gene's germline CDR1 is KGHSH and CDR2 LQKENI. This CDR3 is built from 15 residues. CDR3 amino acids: CASSPGDSPNYGYTF. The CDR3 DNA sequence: TGTGCCAGCTCACCTGGGGACAGCCCCAACTATGGCTACACCTTC.

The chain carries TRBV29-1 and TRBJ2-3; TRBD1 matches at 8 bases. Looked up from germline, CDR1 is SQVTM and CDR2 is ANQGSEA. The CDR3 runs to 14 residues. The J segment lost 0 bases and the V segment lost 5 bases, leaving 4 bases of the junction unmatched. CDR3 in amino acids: CSVCQGASTDTQYF. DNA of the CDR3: TGCAGCGTTTGTCAGGGGGCTAGCACAGATACGCAGTATTTT.

This CDR3 reads CASSLGQLNIQYF. DNA of the CDR3: TGTGCCAGCAGCTTGGGACAGCTCAACATTCAGTACTTC. This chain connects TRBV5-4 to TRBJ2-4; D perhaps matches TRBD1 (5 bases). Germline CDR1 and CDR2: SGHNT and YYREEE (reference sequence). CDR3 length equals 13 residues. V dropped 0 bases and J dropped 7 bases, with 8 bases sitting between them.

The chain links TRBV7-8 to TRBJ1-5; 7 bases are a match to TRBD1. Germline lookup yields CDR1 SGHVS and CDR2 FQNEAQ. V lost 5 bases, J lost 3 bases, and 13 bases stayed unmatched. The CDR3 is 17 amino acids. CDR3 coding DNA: TGTGCCAGCAGCCCCCGCAGACGGACAGGAGTCAATCAGCCCCAGCATTTT. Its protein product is CASSPRRRTGVNQPQHF.

CDR3 sequence: CASSILGIDTEAFF. CDR3 DNA: TGTGCCAGTAGTATACTGGGAATTGACACTGAAGCTTTCTTT. V is TRBV19 and J is TRBJ1-1; D gene uncertain. From germline, CDR1 is LNHDA and CDR2 SQIVND (reference sequence). V gave up 2 bases and J gave up 3 bases, with 10 bases separating them. The CDR3 loop spans 14 amino acids.

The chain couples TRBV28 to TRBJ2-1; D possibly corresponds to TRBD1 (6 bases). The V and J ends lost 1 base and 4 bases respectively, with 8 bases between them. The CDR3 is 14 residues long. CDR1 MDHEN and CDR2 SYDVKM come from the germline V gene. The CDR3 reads CASSLLQGYNEQFF. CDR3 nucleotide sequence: TGTGCCAGCAGTTTATTACAGGGATACAATGAGCAGTTCTTC.

The CDR3 DNA is TGTGCCAGCAGCTTAATATGGGGGGGAAATGAAAAACTGTTTTTT. It encodes CASSLIWGGNEKLFF. V gene TRBV11-2 combines with J gene TRBJ1-4; a possible D gene is TRBD1 (5 bases). The germline V gene has CDR1 SGHAT and CDR2 FQNNGV. The CDR3 is made up of 15 amino acids. V was shortened by 2 bases and J by 5 bases, with 12 bases between the two germline ends. The full variable domain, its missing parts supplied by reference TRBV11-2 and TRBJ1-4, is EAGVAQSPRYKIIEKRQSVAFWCNPISGHATLYWYQQILGQGPKLLIQFQNNGVVDDSQLPKDRFSAERLKGVDSTLKIQPAKLEDSAVYLCASSLIWGGNEKLFFGSGTQLSVL.

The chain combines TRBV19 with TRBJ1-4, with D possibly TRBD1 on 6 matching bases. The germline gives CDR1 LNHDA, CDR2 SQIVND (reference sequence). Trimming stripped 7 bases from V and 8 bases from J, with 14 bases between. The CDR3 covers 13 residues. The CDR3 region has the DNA TGTGCCAGTACCCGTCAGGGGAACGAAAAACTGTTTTTT. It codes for CASTRQGNEKLFF.

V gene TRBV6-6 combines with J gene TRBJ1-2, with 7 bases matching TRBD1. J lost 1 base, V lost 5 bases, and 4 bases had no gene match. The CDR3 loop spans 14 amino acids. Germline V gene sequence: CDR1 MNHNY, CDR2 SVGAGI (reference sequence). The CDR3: CASSRTGDNYGYTF. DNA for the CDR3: TGTGCCAGCAGTCGAACAGGGGATAACTATGGCTACACCTTC.

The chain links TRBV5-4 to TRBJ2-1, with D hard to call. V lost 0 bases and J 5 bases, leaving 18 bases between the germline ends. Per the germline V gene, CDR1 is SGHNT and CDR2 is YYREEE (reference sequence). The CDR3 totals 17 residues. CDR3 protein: CASSLGAYRIDHNEQFF. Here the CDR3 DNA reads TGTGCCAGCAGCTTGGGGGCCTACCGGATCGACCACAATGAGCAGTTCTTC.

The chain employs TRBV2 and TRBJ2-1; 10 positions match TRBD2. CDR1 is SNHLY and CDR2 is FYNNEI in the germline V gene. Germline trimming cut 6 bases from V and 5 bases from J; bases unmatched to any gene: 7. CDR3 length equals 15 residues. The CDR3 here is CASRRGLARNNEQFF. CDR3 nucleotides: TGTGCCAGCAGGAGGGGACTAGCGAGAAACAATGAGCAGTTCTTC.

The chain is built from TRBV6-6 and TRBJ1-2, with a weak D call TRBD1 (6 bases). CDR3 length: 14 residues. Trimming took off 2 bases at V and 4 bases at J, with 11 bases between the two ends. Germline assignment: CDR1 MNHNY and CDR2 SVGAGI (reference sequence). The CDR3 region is CASSYAGQLYGYTF. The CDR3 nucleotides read TGTGCCAGCAGTTACGCCGGACAGCTCTATGGCTACACCTTC.

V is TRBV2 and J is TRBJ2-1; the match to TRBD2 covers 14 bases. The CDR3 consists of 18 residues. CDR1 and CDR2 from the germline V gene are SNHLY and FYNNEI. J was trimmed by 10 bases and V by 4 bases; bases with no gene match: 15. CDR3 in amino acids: CASSGQMVGLAGEEEQFF. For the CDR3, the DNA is TGTGCCAGCAGTGGTCAAATGGTGGGACTAGCGGGAGAGGAGGAGCAGTTCTTC.

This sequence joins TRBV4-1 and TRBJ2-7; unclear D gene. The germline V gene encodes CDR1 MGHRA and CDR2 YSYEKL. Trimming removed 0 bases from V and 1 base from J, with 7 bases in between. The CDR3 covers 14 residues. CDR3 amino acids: CASSQDTESYEQYF. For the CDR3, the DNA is TGCGCCAGCAGCCAAGATACAGAATCCTACGAGCAGTACTTC.